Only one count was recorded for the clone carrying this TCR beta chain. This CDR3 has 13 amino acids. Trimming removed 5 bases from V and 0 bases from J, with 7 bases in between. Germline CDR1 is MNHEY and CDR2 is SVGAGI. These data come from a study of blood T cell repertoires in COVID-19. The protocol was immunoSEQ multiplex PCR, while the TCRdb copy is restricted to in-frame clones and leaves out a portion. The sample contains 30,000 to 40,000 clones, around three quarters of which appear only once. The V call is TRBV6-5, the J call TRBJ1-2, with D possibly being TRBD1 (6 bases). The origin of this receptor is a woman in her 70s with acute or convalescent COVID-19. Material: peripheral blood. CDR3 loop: CASSQGPNYGYTF. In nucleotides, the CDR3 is TGTGCCAGCAGTCAGGGGCCTAACTATGGCTACACCTTC.